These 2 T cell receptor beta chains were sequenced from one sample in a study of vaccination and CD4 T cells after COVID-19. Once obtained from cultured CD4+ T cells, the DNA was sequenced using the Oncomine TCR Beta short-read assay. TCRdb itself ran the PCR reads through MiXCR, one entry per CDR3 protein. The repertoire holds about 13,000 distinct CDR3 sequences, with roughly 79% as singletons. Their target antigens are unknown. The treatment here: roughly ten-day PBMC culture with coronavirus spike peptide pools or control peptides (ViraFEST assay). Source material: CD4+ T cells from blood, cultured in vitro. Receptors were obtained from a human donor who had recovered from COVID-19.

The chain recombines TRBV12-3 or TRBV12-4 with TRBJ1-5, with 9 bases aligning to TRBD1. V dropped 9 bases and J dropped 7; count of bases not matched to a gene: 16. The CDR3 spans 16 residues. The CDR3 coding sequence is TGTGCCAGTTCTTTACCCGGGACAGGGATTGGACAGCCCCAGCATTTT. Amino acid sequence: CASSLPGTGIGQPQHF.

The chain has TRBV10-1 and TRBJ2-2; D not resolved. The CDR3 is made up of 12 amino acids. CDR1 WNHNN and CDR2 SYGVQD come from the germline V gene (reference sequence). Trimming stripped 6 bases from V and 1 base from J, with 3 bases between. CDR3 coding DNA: TGCGCCAGCAGCGTGAACACCGGGGAGCTGTTTTTT. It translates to CASSVNTGELFF.